These 7 T cell receptor beta chains were sequenced from one sample in a study of CD8 T cells in Susac syndrome. The RNA input was roughly 0.45 to 1 ug, and it was reverse transcribed with random hexamers. TCRdb re-called the immunoSEQ multiplex PCR reads with MiXCR, one entry per CDR3 protein. The data contain 170,000 or so distinct CDR3 sequences, 93% of them singletons. The sample comprised CD4+ T cells from PBMCs. The receptors shown here come from a human donor with multiple sclerosis.

This clonotype was seen a few times. V gene TRBV5-1 combines with J gene TRBJ2-2; perhaps TRBD1 as D (6 bases). The CDR3 contains 16 residues. Germline V gives CDR1 SGHRS, CDR2 YFSETQ. Trimming stripped 5 bases from V and 0 bases from J, with 14 bases between. Here the CDR3 reads CASSWAGTSNTGELFF. The CDR3 coding sequence is TGCGCCAGCAGTTGGGCCGGGACATCGAACACCGGGGAGCTGTTTTTT.

This sequence joins TRBV28 and TRBJ1-2; D not certain. Trimming pared 5 bases from V and 8 bases from J, leaving 12 bases between. Germline V lookup: CDR1 MDHEN, CDR2 SYDVKM. The length of the CDR3 is 12 residues. The CDR3 loop reads CASSLPGRGYTF. DNA for the CDR3: TGTGCCAGCAGTCTTCCGGGTCGCGGCTACACCTTC.

This chain connects TRBV2 to TRBJ2-6; possibly TRBD1 for D (6 bases). V was trimmed by 5 bases and J by 1 base, leaving 9 bases between them. CDR3 size: 15 residues. Germline CDR1 and CDR2: SNHLY and FYNNEI. CDR3 DNA: TGTGCCAGCAGTAAAACAGGGTCTGGGGCCAACGTCCTGACTTTC. Protein sequence: CASSKTGSGANVLTF.

This sequence joins TRBV5-4 and TRBJ1-1; TRBD1 matches at 9 bases. The CDR3 length is 15 residues. Germline V gene data show CDR1 as SGHNT and CDR2 as YYREEE (reference sequence). J lost 1 base, V lost 4 bases, and 5 bases had no gene match. The CDR3 loop reads CASSRPGQGNTEAFF. DNA of the CDR3: TGTGCCAGCAGCAGACCGGGACAGGGGAACACTGAAGCTTTCTTT. Complete variable domain (other parts from reference TRBV5-4 and TRBJ1-1): ETGVTQSPTHLIKTRGQQVTLRCSSQSGHNTVSWYQQALGQGPQFIFQYYREEENGRGNFPPRFSGLQFPNYSSELNVNALELDDSALYLCASSRPGQGNTEAFFGQGTRLTVV.

V usage is TRBV18 and J usage is TRBJ1-1; unclear D gene. This CDR3 comprises 12 residues. The V gene lost 7 bases and the J gene lost 1 base, with 7 bases spanning the gap. Looked up from germline, CDR1 is KGHSH and CDR2 is LQKENI. Here the CDR3 reads CASCEGNTEAFF. The CDR3 DNA sequence: TGTGCCAGCTGCGAGGGGAACACTGAAGCTTTCTTT.

This clonotype showed up just once. The J gene is TRBJ2-5, the V gene TRBV20-1, with D possibly TRBD2 on 5 matching bases. The germline gives CDR1 DFQATT, CDR2 SNEGSKA (reference sequence). The CDR3 is 12 residues long. Trimming took off 5 bases at V and 5 bases at J, with 12 bases between the two ends. Here the CDR3 DNA reads TGCAGTGCTTATTGGTCGGGGGAGACCCAGTACTTC. Residues: CSAYWSGETQYF.

Written as DNA, the CDR3 is TGTGCCAGCAGCTTTCAAGGGACTAGCAAGACCTACGAGCAGTACTTC. Protein sequence: CASSFQGTSKTYEQYF. This rearrangement joins TRBV7-2 to TRBJ2-7, with TRBD2 identical over 9 bases. V trimming: 3 bases; J trimming: 2 bases; junction bases outside the gene matches: 8. Germline V gives CDR1 SGHTA, CDR2 FQGNSA. CDR3 length: 16 residues. Full variable domain (rest looked up from reference TRBV7-2 and TRBJ2-7): GAGVSQSPSNKVTEKGKDVELRCDPISGHTALYWYRQSLGQGLEFLIYFQGNSAPDKSGLPSDRFSAERTGGSVSTLTIQRTQQEDSAVYLCASSFQGTSKTYEQYFGPGTRLTVT.